A selection of T cell receptor beta chains follows, all from one sample in a study of cytomegalovirus exposure and HLA in healthy donors. Method: immunoSEQ multiplex PCR; TCRdb's copy keeps in-frame clones and lacks some. The sample has about 190,000 clones, over 70% seen once. Material for sequencing was PBMCs. These receptors came from a middle-aged man in good health and CMV-seronegative. Each CDR3 is given with its conserved first and last residue. A D gene is named only where the DNA matches it firmly. Size values are once, few and many counts, or a class for expanded clones, and some rows have none.

J gene: TRBJ1-2
D gene: .
V gene: TRBV6-5
CDR3 length: 12
clone size: .
CDR3 protein: CASSRRRGGYTF
CDR3 DNA: TGTGCCAGCAGCCGCCGGCGGGGCGGCTACACCTTC

J gene: TRBJ2-5
D gene: .
V gene: TRBV9
CDR3 length: 15
clone size: .
CDR3 protein: CASSARGLFQETQYF
CDR3 DNA: TGTGCCAGCAGCGCCCGCGGTTTGTTTCAAGAGACCCAGTACTTC

J gene: TRBJ1-3
D gene: .
V gene: TRBV7-2
CDR3 length: 14
clone size: few
CDR3 protein: CASSLLTYGNTIYF
CDR3 DNA: TGTGCCAGCAGCTTGCTGACATATGGAAACACCATATATTTT

J gene: TRBJ2-7
D gene: .
V gene: TRBV29-1
CDR3 length: 13
clone size: .
CDR3 protein: CSVVVLSTHEQYF
CDR3 DNA: TGCAGCGTTGTAGTGCTTAGTACCCACGAGCAGTACTTC

J gene: TRBJ1-2
D gene: .
V gene: TRBV28
CDR3 length: 11
clone size: .
CDR3 protein: CASSLGLGYTF
CDR3 DNA: TGTGCCAGCAGTTTAGGACTGGGCTACACCTTC

J gene: TRBJ1-1
D gene: .
V gene: TRBV9
CDR3 length: 13
clone size: .
CDR3 protein: CASQPAGRPEAFF
CDR3 DNA: TGTGCCAGTCAACCGGCAGGAAGGCCTGAAGCTTTCTTT

J gene: TRBJ2-3
D gene: .
V gene: TRBV5-6
CDR3 length: 17
clone size: few
CDR3 protein: CASSLGRVVGATDTQYF
CDR3 DNA: TGTGCCAGCAGCCTAGGTAGGGTGGTGGGGGCCACAGATACGCAGTATTTT

J gene: TRBJ1-6
D gene: .
V gene: TRBV7-9
CDR3 length: 14
clone size: few
CDR3 protein: CASSQDVENSPLHF
CDR3 DNA: TGTGCCAGCAGCCAAGACGTGGAGAATTCACCCCTCCACTTT

J gene: TRBJ2-7
D gene: TRBD2
V gene: TRBV4-2
CDR3 length: 18
clone size: once
CDR3 protein: CASSHVEGAGGPGYEQYF
CDR3 DNA: TGTGCCAGCAGCCATGTCGAAGGGGCGGGGGGGCCTGGCTACGAGCAGTATTTC

J gene: TRBJ2-3
D gene: .
V gene: TRBV9
CDR3 length: 16
clone size: .
CDR3 protein: CASSPRDLDKGDTQYF
CDR3 DNA: TGTGCCAGCAGCCCGCGGGACCTAGATAAGGGAGATACGCAGTATTTT

J gene: TRBJ1-6
D gene: TRBD1
V gene: TRBV30
CDR3 length: 15
clone size: .
CDR3 protein: CAWSQGQGGDSPLHF
CDR3 DNA: TGTGCCTGGAGCCAGGGACAGGGCGGGGATTCACCCCTCCACTTT

J gene: TRBJ1-3
D gene: TRBD1
V gene: TRBV28
CDR3 length: 17
clone size: few
CDR3 protein: CASRRGGGLGSGNTIYF
CDR3 DNA: TGTGCCAGCAGGAGAGGGGGCGGACTGGGATCTGGAAACACCATATATTTT

J gene: TRBJ2-3
D gene: .
V gene: TRBV6-1
CDR3 length: 14
clone size: .
CDR3 protein: CASGRDNRPDTQYF
CDR3 DNA: TGTGCCAGCGGGAGGGACAACCGCCCAGATACGCAGTATTTT

J gene: TRBJ1-2
D gene: TRBD1
V gene: TRBV5-6
CDR3 length: 14
clone size: .
CDR3 protein: CASSFTGQNYGYTF
CDR3 DNA: TGTGCCAGCAGCTTTACGGGACAGAACTATGGCTACACCTTC

J gene: TRBJ2-7
D gene: .
V gene: TRBV6-5
CDR3 length: 13
clone size: .
CDR3 protein: CASSYATAYEQYF
CDR3 DNA: TGTGCCAGCAGTTACGCGACAGCATACGAGCAGTACTTC

J gene: TRBJ2-6
D gene: TRBD1
V gene: TRBV18
CDR3 length: 18
clone size: few
CDR3 protein: CASSRGRTGDYGANVLTF
CDR3 DNA: TGTGCCAGCTCCCGCGGAAGGACAGGCGATTACGGGGCCAACGTCCTGACTTTC

J gene: TRBJ1-2
D gene: TRBD1
V gene: TRBV7-9
CDR3 length: 13
clone size: once
CDR3 protein: CASSTGQGSGYTF
CDR3 DNA: TGTGCCAGCAGCACCGGACAGGGGAGCGGCTACACCTTC

J gene: TRBJ1-3
D gene: .
V gene: TRBV7-9
CDR3 length: 15
clone size: .
CDR3 protein: CASGGDPQSGNTIYF
CDR3 DNA: TGTGCCAGCGGGGGGGACCCACAGTCTGGAAACACCATATATTTT

J gene: TRBJ2-1
D gene: .
V gene: TRBV19
CDR3 length: 13
clone size: .
CDR3 protein: CASSMKGHGEQFF
CDR3 DNA: TGTGCCAGTAGTATGAAGGGGCACGGCGAGCAGTTCTTC

J gene: TRBJ2-5
D gene: TRBD1
V gene: TRBV9
CDR3 length: 13
clone size: .
CDR3 protein: CASTPTGVETQYF
CDR3 DNA: TGTGCCAGCACCCCTACAGGGGTAGAGACCCAGTACTTC

J gene: TRBJ2-1
D gene: TRBD2
V gene: TRBV7-9
CDR3 length: 18
clone size: once
CDR3 protein: CASSLGLRLAGGYNEQFF
CDR3 DNA: TGTGCCAGCAGCTTAGGGTTAAGACTAGCGGGGGGGTACAATGAGCAGTTCTTC

J gene: TRBJ1-4
D gene: TRBD1
V gene: TRBV4-3
CDR3 length: 15
clone size: .
CDR3 protein: CASSQAGQRAEKLFF
CDR3 DNA: TGCGCCAGCAGCCAGGCGGGACAGAGAGCCGAAAAACTGTTTTTT

J gene: TRBJ2-6
D gene: .
V gene: TRBV19
CDR3 length: 14
clone size: few
CDR3 protein: CASLGRLGANVLTF
CDR3 DNA: TGTGCCAGCTTAGGGAGGCTTGGGGCCAACGTCCTGACTTTC

J gene: TRBJ1-5
D gene: .
V gene: TRBV7-2
CDR3 length: 14
clone size: .
CDR3 protein: CASSLLSSNQPQHF
CDR3 DNA: TGTGCCAGCAGCTTATTATCGAGCAATCAGCCCCAGCATTTT

J gene: TRBJ2-1
D gene: TRBD2
V gene: TRBV5-5
CDR3 length: 15
clone size: .
CDR3 protein: CASSLELAGGHEQFF
CDR3 DNA: TGTGCCAGCAGCTTGGAACTAGCGGGGGGGCATGAGCAGTTCTTC

J gene: TRBJ2-5
D gene: TRBD1
V gene: TRBV29-1
CDR3 length: 12
clone size: .
CDR3 protein: CSGDRGRETQYF
CDR3 DNA: TGCAGCGGGGACAGGGGTAGGGAGACCCAGTACTTC

J gene: TRBJ2-2
D gene: TRBD2
V gene: TRBV27
CDR3 length: 14
clone size: .
CDR3 protein: CASSRGGNTGELFF
CDR3 DNA: TGTGCCAGCAGTCGGGGGGGGAACACCGGGGAGCTGTTTTTT

J gene: TRBJ2-2
D gene: .
V gene: TRBV10-3
CDR3 length: 14
clone size: .
CDR3 protein: CAITLDNPGGELFF
CDR3 DNA: TGTGCCATCACCCTGGACAATCCTGGCGGGGAGCTGTTTTTT

J gene: TRBJ2-1
D gene: .
V gene: TRBV5-1
CDR3 length: 16
clone size: .
CDR3 protein: CASSLVWAGAYNEQFF
CDR3 DNA: TGCGCCAGCAGCTTGGTGTGGGCAGGGGCCTACAATGAGCAGTTCTTC